The rows below give T cell receptor beta chains drawn from one sample of a study of shared clonotypes between healthy human individuals. Profiling relied on immunoSEQ multiplex PCR, and the TCRdb table lists in-frame clones only, not all of them. The data contain under 2,000,000 clones, about 95% of them seen just once; the ten biggest clones take up roughly 1%. Material for sequencing was naive CD8+ T cells sorted from blood. The receptors stem from a man aged 18 to 29 in good health. The CDR3 runs from the conserved cysteine through the conserved F or W. A D gene is named only where the DNA matches it firmly. The size entry is marked missing in some rows and otherwise reads once, few, many or a size class.

J gene | D gene | V gene | CDR3 length | clone size | CDR3 protein | CDR3 DNA
TRBJ1-1 | . | TRBV27 | 14 | once | CASSSTGSYTEAFF | TGTGCCAGCAGTTCAACAGGGAGTTACACTGAAGCTTTCTTT
TRBJ1-1 | . | TRBV7-9 | 13 | . | CASSLWEEHGAFF | TGTGCCAGCAGCTTATGGGAGGAACATGGAGCTTTCTTT
TRBJ1-4 | TRBD1 | TRBV6-6 | 15 | . | CASSPGQGGNEKLFF | TGTGCCAGCAGTCCCGGACAGGGGGGTAATGAAAAACTGTTTTTT
TRBJ2-3 | TRBD2 | TRBV2 | 15 | . | CASKGGTSGGDTQYF | TGTGCCAGCAAAGGTGGGACTAGCGGGGGAGATACGCAGTATTTT
TRBJ1-3 | . | TRBV7-2 | 17 | . | CASSLEGLTSSGNTIYF | TGTGCCAGCAGCTTAGAGGGACTGACGAGCTCTGGAAACACCATATATTTT
TRBJ1-2 | . | TRBV2 | 16 | . | CASSESWDTLGYGYTF | TGTGCCAGCAGTGAATCCTGGGACACTTTAGGCTATGGCTACACCTTC
TRBJ2-7 | TRBD2 | TRBV19 | 17 | . | CASSTFMTSGRSYEQYF | TGTGCCAGTAGTACCTTTATGACTAGCGGGAGATCTTACGAGCAGTACTTC
TRBJ2-5 | TRBD1 | TRBV30 | 15 | . | CAWSLQGSIQETQYF | TGTGCCTGGAGCTTACAGGGGAGCATCCAAGAGACCCAGTACTTC
TRBJ1-3 | TRBD1 | TRBV19 | 14 | . | CATRTGDRGNTIYF | TGTGCCACCCGGACAGGTGATCGTGGAAACACCATATATTTT
TRBJ1-2 | . | TRBV9 | 11 | few | CATGGLYGYTF | TGTGCCACGGGCGGACTTTATGGCTACACCTTC
TRBJ2-1 | . | TRBV5-1 | 15 | . | CASSLGSSPWDEQFF | TGCGCCAGCAGCTTGGGGTCTAGCCCATGGGATGAGCAGTTCTTC
TRBJ2-1 | . | TRBV19 | 14 | . | CASSGGFSYNEQFF | TGTGCCAGTAGTGGTGGTTTCTCCTACAATGAGCAGTTCTTC
TRBJ2-3 | TRBD1 | TRBV29-1 | 13 | . | CSVGQGATDTQYF | TGCAGCGTTGGCCAGGGGGCCACAGATACGCAGTATTTT
TRBJ1-3 | . | TRBV7-9 | 14 | . | CASSRRTSGNTIYF | TGTGCCAGCAGCAGACGGACCTCTGGAAACACCATATATTTT
TRBJ2-3 | . | TRBV13 | 13 | . | CASSSTSTDTQYF | TGTGCCAGCAGCTCGACTAGTACAGATACGCAGTATTTT
TRBJ2-7 | . | TRBV4-1 | 14 | . | CASSQGPSSHEQYF | TGCGCCAGCAGCCAAGGGCCTAGCAGCCACGAGCAGTACTTC
TRBJ2-2 | . | TRBV6-5 | 15 | . | CASSYAGPSPGELFF | TGTGCCAGCAGTTACGCAGGACCCTCGCCCGGGGAGCTGTTTTTT
TRBJ2-1 | . | TRBV7-9 | 15 | . | CASSLEQSSYNEQFF | TGTGCCAGCAGCTTAGAACAGAGCTCCTACAATGAGCAGTTCTTC
TRBJ2-2 | . | TRBV6-1 | 14 | . | CASHQDRNTGELFF | TGTGCCAGCCACCAGGACCGGAACACCGGGGAGCTGTTTTTT
TRBJ2-7 | . | TRBV4-1 | 13 | . | CASSQVGWDEQYF | TGCGCCAGCAGCCAAGTCGGCTGGGACGAGCAGTACTTC
TRBJ2-7 | . | TRBV19 | 13 | . | CATEDRASYEQYF | TGTGCCACCGAAGACCGGGCGTCCTACGAGCAGTACTTC
TRBJ1-1 | . | TRBV4-3 | 15 | . | CASSQEGSRNTEAFF | TGCGCCAGCAGCCAAGAGGGATCGCGGAACACTGAAGCTTTCTTT
TRBJ2-5 | . | TRBV9 | 13 | . | CASSLTPQETQYF | TGTGCCAGCAGCTTAACTCCCCAAGAGACCCAGTACTTC
TRBJ2-7 | TRBD1 | TRBV7-9 | 14 | . | CASSLQGASYEQYF | TGTGCCAGCAGCTTACAGGGGGCTTCTTACGAGCAGTACTTC
TRBJ1-5 | . | TRBV4-1 | 13 | few | CASSQDRNQPQHF | TGCGCCAGCAGCCAAGATCGGAATCAGCCCCAGCATTTT
TRBJ1-2 | . | TRBV11-2 | 14 | . | CASSPGVRGYGYTF | TGTGCCAGCAGCCCCGGGGTGCGGGGCTATGGCTACACCTTC
TRBJ2-7 | TRBD2 | TRBV5-8 | 16 | . | CASSLFTSGRVDEQYF | TGTGCCAGCAGCTTGTTTACTAGCGGGAGAGTCGACGAGCAGTACTTC
TRBJ2-2 | . | TRBV7-9 | 14 | . | CASSGSRAAGELFF | TGTGCCAGCAGCGGGTCAAGGGCGGCCGGGGAGCTGTTTTTT
TRBJ2-5 | . | TRBV18 | 14 | . | CASSPVQDSTTQYF | TGTGCCAGCTCACCGGTACAAGACTCGACCACCCAGTACTTC
TRBJ2-1 | . | TRBV30 | 9 | once | CAWGGEQFF | TGTGCCTGGGGGGGCGAGCAGTTCTTC
TRBJ1-1 | . | TRBV7-9 | 12 | . | CASSLGATEAFF | TGTGCCAGCAGCTTGGGGGCTACTGAAGCTTTCTTT
TRBJ2-3 | TRBD2 | TRBV9 | 16 | . | CASSAGLAGEEDTQYF | TGTGCCAGCAGCGCCGGACTAGCGGGAGAGGAGGATACGCAGTATTTT
TRBJ1-6 | . | TRBV19 | 17 | . | CASSIDLEGPYNSPLHF | TGTGCCAGTAGTATAGATCTGGAAGGCCCCTATAATTCACCCCTCCACTTT
TRBJ2-5 | . | TRBV28 | 12 | . | CASSFGEETQYF | TGTGCCAGCAGTTTCGGCGAAGAGACCCAGTACTTC
TRBJ2-5 | . | TRBV25-1 | 14 | . | CASSELQGQETQYF | TGTGCCAGCAGTGAATTGCAAGGCCAAGAGACCCAGTACTTC
TRBJ2-3 | . | TRBV13 | 15 | . | CASSLSAVSTDTQYF | TGTGCCAGCAGCTTGTCGGCTGTCTCGACAGATACGCAGTATTTT
TRBJ2-7 | . | TRBV30 | 13 | . | CAWSLQGFYEQYF | TGTGCCTGGAGTTTACAGGGCTTCTACGAGCAGTACTTC
TRBJ2-7 | TRBD1 | TRBV27 | 16 | . | CASSPSKGAIPYEQYF | TGTGCCAGCAGCCCTTCTAAGGGGGCGATCCCCTACGAGCAGTACTTC
TRBJ2-1 | . | TRBV6-5 | 14 | once | CASSYISNYNEQFF | TGTGCCAGCAGTTATATTTCAAACTACAATGAGCAGTTCTTC
TRBJ2-7 | . | TRBV13 | 15 | . | CASSTQGEGSYEQYF | TGTGCCAGCAGCACCCAGGGAGAGGGATCCTACGAGCAGTACTTC
TRBJ1-5 | . | TRBV13 | 12 | . | CASSLYGQPQHF | TGTGCCAGCAGCTTATATGGTCAGCCCCAGCATTTT
TRBJ2-3 | TRBD2 | TRBV13 | 16 | . | CASSLGASGRADTQYF | TGTGCCAGCAGCTTAGGCGCTAGCGGTCGCGCAGATACGCAGTATTTT
TRBJ1-3 | . | TRBV19 | 16 | . | CASSIVPGEAGNTIYF | TGTGCCAGTAGTATAGTTCCAGGGGAGGCTGGAAACACCATATATTTT
TRBJ2-1 | . | TRBV7-9 | 14 | . | CASSFLASSGEQFF | TGTGCCAGCAGCTTCTTGGCATCTAGTGGTGAGCAGTTCTTC
TRBJ2-3 | TRBD2 | TRBV27 | 17 | . | CASSLGTSGGVVDTQYF | TGTGCCAGCAGTTTAGGGACTAGCGGGGGGGTCGTGGATACGCAGTATTTT
TRBJ2-1 | TRBD2 | TRBV30 | 14 | once | CASQESSGANEQFF | TGTGCCTCTCAGGAGTCTAGCGGGGCCAATGAGCAGTTCTTC
TRBJ1-2 | . | TRBV9 | 15 | . | CASSVDEGELYGYTF | TGTGCCAGCAGCGTAGACGAGGGAGAACTTTATGGCTACACCTTC
TRBJ1-6 | . | TRBV2 | 14 | . | CASSEGQLASPLHF | TGTGCCAGCAGTGAAGGCCAGTTAGCTTCACCCCTCCACTTT
TRBJ2-7 | . | TRBV6-1 | 15 | . | CASSDQPTTSYEQYF | TGTGCCAGCAGTGATCAACCTACAACGAGCTACGAGCAGTACTTC
TRBJ2-2 | TRBD2 | TRBV4-1 | 17 | . | CASSPQGSGVGTGELFF | TGCGCCAGCAGCCCCCAGGGAAGCGGGGTAGGAACCGGGGAGCTGTTTTTT
TRBJ2-1 | TRBD1 | TRBV7-9 | 16 | . | CASSPGTALDYNEQFF | TGTGCCAGCAGCCCGGGGACAGCCCTTGACTACAATGAGCAGTTCTTC
TRBJ2-1 | . | TRBV27 | 14 | . | CASRTLAVGNEQFF | TGTGCCAGCAGGACCTTAGCGGTCGGCAATGAGCAGTTCTTC
TRBJ2-6 | . | TRBV6-7 | 16 | once | CASRGVGACGANVLTF | TGTGCCAGCAGGGGTGTTGGGGCATGCGGGGCCAACGTCCTGACTTTC
TRBJ1-5 | . | TRBV7-9 | 13 | once | CASSLGGTQPQHF | TGTGCCAGCAGCTTAGGGGGAACTCAGCCCCAGCATTTT